A single sample gave rise to the 3 T cell receptor beta chains below, sequenced in a study of T cell responses to AZD1222 COVID-19 vaccine. The table came from immunoSEQ multiplex PCR; TCRdb's copy has only in-frame clones and leaves some out. This table has around 150,000 clones, 80% to 95% appearing once. The sample in question was peripheral blood, obtained 28 days after the second AZD1222 dose. The receptors shown here come from an adult who received the AZD1222 COVID-19 vaccine.

The genes are TRBV5-6 and TRBJ2-7, with TRBD1 matching over 9 bases. CDR1 is SGHDT and CDR2 is YYEEEE in the germline V gene. The J segment lost 2 bases and the V segment lost 4 bases, leaving 16 bases of the junction unmatched. This CDR3 contains 18 residues. CDR3 DNA sequence: TGTGCCAGCAGCACACCGGGACAGGGTTTTCGTGGCACCTACGAGCAGTACTTC. This codes for CASSTPGQGFRGTYEQYF. The full variable domain, in which reference TRBV5-6 and TRBJ2-7 provide the parts outside the CDR3, is DAGVTQSPTHLIKTRGQQVTLRCSPKSGHDTVSWYQQALGQGPQFIFQYYEEEERQRGNFPDRFSGHQFPNYSSELNVNALLLGDSALYLCASSTPGQGFRGTYEQYFGPGTRLTVT.

J is TRBJ1-1 and V is TRBV5-6, with 10 bases that match TRBD1. Germline CDR1 is SGHDT and CDR2 is YYEEEE. The CDR3 covers 15 residues. With 4 bases clipped from V and 4 bases from J, the junction kept 7 bases outside the gene matches. CDR3 sequence: CASSRDRGMGTEAFF. CDR3 in DNA: TGTGCCAGCAGCCGGGACAGGGGAATGGGCACTGAAGCTTTCTTT.

This chain links TRBV7-2 with TRBJ1-2; D not certain. CDR1 and CDR2 from the germline V gene are SGHTA and FQGNSA. Deletions cut 0 bases from V and 4 bases from J, with 9 bases between. CDR3 length: 14 residues. CDR3 protein: CASSLAPSRYGYTF. CDR3 nucleotides: TGTGCCAGCAGCTTAGCTCCCAGCCGCTATGGCTACACCTTC.